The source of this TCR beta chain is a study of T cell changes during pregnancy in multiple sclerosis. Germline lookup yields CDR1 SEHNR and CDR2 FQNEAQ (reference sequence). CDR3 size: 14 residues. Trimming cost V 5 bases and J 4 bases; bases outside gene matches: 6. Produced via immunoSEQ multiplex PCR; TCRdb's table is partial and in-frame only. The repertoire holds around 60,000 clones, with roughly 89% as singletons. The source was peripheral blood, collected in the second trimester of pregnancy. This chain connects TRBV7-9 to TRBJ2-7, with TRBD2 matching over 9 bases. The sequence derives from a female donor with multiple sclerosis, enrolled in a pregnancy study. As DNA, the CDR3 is TGTGCCAGCAGCCGAGACGCGGGAGGGTACGAGCAGTACTTC. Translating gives CASSRDAGGYEQYF.